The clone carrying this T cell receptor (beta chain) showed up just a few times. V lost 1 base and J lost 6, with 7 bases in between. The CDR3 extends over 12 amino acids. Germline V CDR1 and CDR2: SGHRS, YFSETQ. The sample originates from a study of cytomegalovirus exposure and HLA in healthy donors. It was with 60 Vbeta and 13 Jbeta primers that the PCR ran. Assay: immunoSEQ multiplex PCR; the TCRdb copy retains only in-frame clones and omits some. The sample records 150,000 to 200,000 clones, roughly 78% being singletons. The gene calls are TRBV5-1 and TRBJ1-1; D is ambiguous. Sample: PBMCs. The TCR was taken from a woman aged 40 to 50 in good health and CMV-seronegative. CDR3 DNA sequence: TGCGCCAGCAGCTTGACTTCCGCTGAAGCTTTCTTT. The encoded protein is CASSLTSAEAFF. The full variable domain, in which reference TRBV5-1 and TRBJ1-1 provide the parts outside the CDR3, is KAGVTQTPRYLIKTRGQQVTLSCSPISGHRSVSWYQQTPGQGLQFLFEYFSETQRNKGNFPGRFSGRQFSNSRSEMNVSTLELGDSALYLCASSLTSAEAFFGQGTRLTVV.